This TCR beta chain was sequenced in a study of tumor-infiltrating lymphocytes in primary liver carcinoma. The wider study: Ranging in age from 30 to 69 years, the patients were men and women. Samples produced roughly 3.5 to 7.13 million productive TCRbeta reads, comparable across tissue types.

In the case of this clonotype: Its antigen is unknown.

Total RNA amounting to roughly 0.5 ug was the source from which TCR beta cDNA was made with a constant-region primer. What produced the TCR beta libraries was three nested multiplex PCR rounds using slightly modified ARM-PCR. Investigators reported that the first two PCR rounds, at about 11 cycles each, used TRBV1-TRBV30 forward primers with a C-beta reverse primer. MiXCR, applied by TCRdb to the multiplex PCR reads, yields one record per CDR3 protein. The sample yields 200,000 or so distinct CDR3 sequences, 65% seen once. Germline DNA was extracted alongside blood RNA, which was obtained from unsorted whole blood. Researchers reported drawing around 3.6 milliliters of peripheral blood before surgery. CDR1 and CDR2 (germline): SGHAT, FQNNGV. This CDR3 is built from 15 residues. Trimming stripped 4 bases from V and 1 base from J, with 13 bases between. General study findings and limits: Comparison of CD4+ and CD8+ repertoires was precluded by bulk unsorted samples.

The TCR was taken from a woman aged 60 to 75 with primary liver carcinoma and hepatitis B virus infection. This rearrangement joins TRBV11-2 to TRBJ2-5; D possibly matches TRBD1 or TRBD2 (6 bases each). The sequenced material came from peripheral blood. The CDR3 DNA reads TGTGCCAGCAGCTCAGGGGACTGGGTCCAAGAGACCCAGTACTTC. This sequence encodes CASSSGDWVQETQYF.